A selection of T cell receptor beta chains follows, all from one sample in a study of PD-1 blockade in classical Hodgkin lymphoma. Data came from immunoSEQ multiplex PCR; TCRdb stores just in-frame clones and leaves some out. The sample lists 40,000 to 50,000 clones, around four fifths occurring once. The sequencing used peripheral blood mononuclear cells (PBMCs), collected at baseline. These receptors were taken from a human donor with classical Hodgkin lymphoma. The CDR3 runs from the conserved cysteine through the conserved F or W. The D gene is left open where the match is weak. Rows give clone size only sometimes, using once, few, many, or a class for an expanded clone.

abundance	v_gene	d_gene	j_gene	CDR3aa	CDR3nt
NA	TRBV14	TRBD2	TRBJ2-3	CASSPGGGDTQYF	TGTGCCAGCAGCCCCGGGGGGGGAGATACGCAGTATTTT
NA	TRBV7-2	NA	TRBJ2-7	CASSRDVTTYEQYF	TGTGCCAGCAGCCGTGATGTAACCACCTACGAGCAGTACTTC
few	TRBV30	TRBD2	TRBJ2-3	CAWRAGGLRTDTQYF	TGTGCCTGGAGGGCGGGGGGATTGAGGACAGATACGCAGTATTTT
NA	TRBV9	NA	TRBJ1-3	CASSGWDPSGNTIYF	TGTGCCAGCAGCGGATGGGACCCCTCTGGAAACACCATATATTTT
once	TRBV5-1	NA	TRBJ2-5	CASSLGGQETQYF	TGCGCCAGCAGCTTGGGGGGGCAAGAGACCCAGTACTTC
NA	TRBV10-2	NA	TRBJ2-6	CASSDQGSGANVLTF	TGCGCCAGCAGTGATCAGGGCTCTGGGGCCAACGTCCTGACTTTC
NA	TRBV29-1	NA	TRBJ2-5	CSVVWQGETQYF	TGCAGCGTTGTTTGGCAGGGGGAGACCCAGTACTTC
once	TRBV2	TRBD2	TRBJ2-2	CASKASGLGTGELFF	TGTGCCAGCAAGGCTAGCGGGCTGGGGACCGGGGAGCTGTTTTTT
large	TRBV10-1	NA	TRBJ2-5	CASSDQRLAGAQYF	TGCGCCAGCAGTGACCAGCGACTAGCAGGGGCCCAGTACTTC
NA	TRBV9	NA	TRBJ1-6	CASSVVESDSPLHF	TGTGCCAGCAGCGTAGTGGAATCCGATTCACCCCTCCACTTT
medium-sized	TRBV4-1	TRBD1	TRBJ1-6	CASSQDPGQGASPLHF	TGCGCCAGCAGCCAAGACCCGGGACAGGGAGCTTCACCCCTCCACTTT
NA	TRBV4-2	NA	TRBJ1-6	CASSQVCVGPAEALHF	TGTGCCAGCAGCCAAGTTTGTGTGGGCCCGGCTGAGGCCCTGCACTTT
NA	TRBV4-1	NA	TRBJ2-3	CASSPTPRQTTQYF	TGCGCCAGCAGCCCGACCCCTCGGCAAACTACGCAGTATTTT
NA	TRBV12-5	TRBD1	TRBJ2-7	CASGPRTGGHEQYF	TGTGCTAGTGGTCCCCGGACAGGGGGACACGAGCAGTACTTC
NA	TRBV18	TRBD1	TRBJ2-7	CASSPQTGAGEQYF	TGTGCCAGCTCACCCCAGACAGGGGCAGGCGAGCAGTACTTC
NA	TRBV4-1	NA	TRBJ1-3	CASSQDRQGIGGNTIYF	TGCGCCAGCAGCCAAGATCGGCAGGGGATAGGTGGAAACACCATATATTTT
NA	TRBV5-6	NA	TRBJ2-3	CASSLDFYTDTQYF	TGTGCCAGCAGCTTGGACTTTTACACAGATACGCAGTATTTT
NA	TRBV11-2	NA	TRBJ1-2	CASSPRDDYGYTF	TGTGCCAGCAGCCCCCGGGACGACTATGGCTACACCTTC
NA	TRBV9	NA	TRBJ2-2	CASSVNAGELFF	TGTGCCAGCAGCGTAAACGCCGGGGAGCTGTTTTTT
few	TRBV6-5	TRBD1	TRBJ1-6	CASTPNPGGNSPLHF	TGTGCCAGCACTCCAAACCCAGGGGGAAATTCACCCCTCCACTTT
NA	TRBV2	TRBD1	TRBJ1-4	CASRAGTDNEKLFF	TGTGCCAGCAGGGCCGGGACAGATAATGAAAAACTGTTTTTT
NA	TRBV5-1	NA	TRBJ1-1	CASSLGGTKAFF	TGCGCCAGCAGCTTGGGAGGGACCAAAGCTTTCTTT
few	TRBV11-2	NA	TRBJ2-7	CASSLTAGSVGEQYF	TGTGCCAGCAGCTTAACCGCGGGGTCCGTAGGGGAGCAGTACTTC
NA	TRBV7-3	TRBD2	TRBJ2-1	CASSLRTSGGDNEQFF	TGTGCCAGCAGCCTCCGGACTAGCGGGGGGGACAATGAGCAGTTCTTC
NA	TRBV21-1	NA	TRBJ1-2	CASSKGQGNYGYTF	TGTGCCAGCAGCAAAGGACAGGGTAACTATGGCTACACCTTC
NA	TRBV2	NA	TRBJ2-5	CGLEAGASETQYF	TGTGGACTGGAGGCGGGGGCCTCAGAGACCCAGTACTTC
once	TRBV5-1	TRBD1	TRBJ2-6	CASSFGQAGANVLTF	TGCGCCAGCAGCTTTGGACAGGCTGGGGCCAACGTCCTGACTTTC
NA	TRBV30	NA	TRBJ2-5	CAWAGTSGRTQYF	TGTGCCTGGGCCGGCACCTCAGGGCGGACCCAGTACTTC
NA	TRBV29-1	NA	TRBJ1-4	CSACSDSSNEKLFF	TGCAGCGCTTGCTCGGACAGCAGTAATGAAAAACTGTTTTTT
NA	TRBV6-1	NA	TRBJ1-2	CASCLGGAESYGYTF	TGTGCCAGCTGCTTGGGGGGGGCAGAAAGCTATGGCTACACCTTC
NA	TRBV11-2	TRBD2	TRBJ2-7	CASSSPGLADPYEQYF	TGTGCCAGCAGCTCTCCGGGACTAGCGGACCCCTACGAGCAGTACTTC